The clone carrying this T cell receptor beta chain turned up a few times. What it recognizes is unknown. The data derive from a study of cytomegalovirus exposure and HLA in healthy donors. Study information: Previous work identified 95 million to 140 million unique TCR beta sequences from 200 million or so T cells.

A multiplex PCR was run with 60 Vbeta primers and 13 Jbeta primers. Only in-frame clones appear in the TCRdb table, and some are missing; sequencing was by immunoSEQ multiplex PCR. The table has 150,000 or so clones, around four fifths seen once; the top ten hold over 8%. This CDR3 contains 14 residues. Germline assignment: CDR1 WNHNN and CDR2 SYGVQD (reference sequence). Trimming left V 3 bases short and J 0 bases short, with 8 bases between. General study results and limits: The listing of some 170 TCR beta chains classed them as cytomegalovirus-associated. What TCR beta sequences reportedly achieved was accurate prediction of HLA-A and HLA-B alleles in most subjects.

The gene calls are TRBV10-1 and TRBJ1-1, with D tentatively TRBD1 (5 bases). The sample taken for sequencing was PBMCs. The TCR was taken from a man between 18 and 29 years old in good health and CMV-seropositive. CDR3 nucleotide sequence: TGCGCCAGCAGTGAAGACAGAATGAACACTGAAGCTTTCTTT. It translates to CASSEDRMNTEAFF.